This is a list of T cell receptor beta chains from one sample in a study of identical twins. Via MiXCR, TCRdb re-called the 5' RACE reads, giving one row per CDR3 protein. Here the sample spans hundreds of thousands of distinct CDR3 sequences, 7.1% being singletons. These data are also associated with another study on yellow fever vaccine responses in identical twins.

Source material: PBMCs. The receptors shown here come from a woman aged 18-30 years in good health. CDR3s leave out the opening cysteine and the closing phenylalanine or tryptophan. The listing skips clone size in some rows; elsewhere it reads once, few, many or a size class.

v_gene,abundance,CDR3aa
TRBV3-1,many,ASSPSGGSKNIQY
TRBV2,-,ASSEGSGRVSYNEQF
TRBV5-1,-,ASSFTSGSVYEQY
TRBV6-2/TRBV6-3,-,ASRLAGGDGEQF
TRBV3-1,few,ASSHRYRVSSYNEQF
TRBV18,few,ASSPDMNTEAF
TRBV5-5,few,ASSTEWAGEGNEQF
TRBV6-2/TRBV6-3,-,ASSEGQSLYGYT
TRBV20-1,few,SARVGDRAGGDTQY
TRBV28,few,ASTGGDEQF
TRBV5-6,many,ASSLGWGGTEAF
TRBV4-1,many,ASSQAIKETQY
TRBV12-3/TRBV12-4,many,ASSNGLSEQY
TRBV7-6,many,ASSLVPNSPLH
TRBV5-1,few,ASSLGYALNTEAF
TRBV9,few,ASSVGTSGGPTHNEQF
TRBV27,-,ASSLQVGPNTEAF
TRBV20-1,-,SAIHTSGKETQY
TRBV7-6,many,ASSSTKWTGYLGYT
TRBV6-2/TRBV6-3,few,ASLSGRAIGELF
TRBV3-1,many,ASSQDPVKNTEAF
TRBV12-3/TRBV12-4,many,ASSLDGSEQF
TRBV15,-,ATSREARDNEQF
TRBV29-1,-,SVIPTGIGPGNTIY
TRBV11-2,few,ASSLGSVLDLTEQF
TRBV29-1,many,SVAPRLGTGEAF
TRBV7-9,-,ASSLSGVRGYNEQF
TRBV12-3/TRBV12-4,-,ASSLGVVGG
TRBV7-2,-,ASSARDPTDTQY
TRBV20-1,-,SAPLYSGANVLT
TRBV2,many,ASSEARKYRNPEAF
TRBV6-5,many,ASSYMGAGTDTQY
TRBV20-1,few,SAPTGADTQY
TRBV29-1,many,SVEKGVQETQY
TRBV10-3,few,AILRGANNEQF
TRBV3-1,many,ASSQGSMNTEAF
TRBV11-2,few,ASSITGGSYGYT
TRBV12-3/TRBV12-4,many,ASSFNGLAGVYGLVYNEQF
TRBV10-2,-,ASSVGPGKKETQY
TRBV5-1,few,ASSFTGSYGRANTGELF
TRBV12-3/TRBV12-4,-,ASSPNPASTDTQY
TRBV28,few,ASSTYRVGIQY
TRBV9,few,ASSVGTVGGYT
TRBV7-9,-,ASSLSVSNTGELF
TRBV27,many,ASSLYGSPLH
TRBV20-1,-,SAGGTGGF
TRBV5-1,few,ASSLQLAGGGTDTQY
TRBV11-2,-,ASSEGRGIYNEQF
TRBV2,few,ASSEPGGEANTGELF
TRBV4-1,-,ASSQQPYTDTQY
TRBV25-1,-,ASSAWTSGKQETQY
TRBV20-1,many,SARAGESYEQY
TRBV10-3,few,AIGGLLTTNYGYT
TRBV2,few,ASRHRENTGELF